The source of this T cell receptor beta chain is a study of cytotoxic CD8 clonotypes in ibrutinib-treated CLL. V lost 7 bases to trimming and J lost 8 bases; unmatched junction nucleotides: 10. Germline-derived CDR1 and CDR2 are ENHRY and SYGVKD. This CDR3 contains 13 residues. This table comes from immunoSEQ multiplex PCR, and its TCRdb copy is limited to in-frame clones, with some not included. Among roughly 200,000 clones listed, roughly 79% were seen once. V is TRBV10-3 and J is TRBJ1-2; 7 bases align to TRBD1. The sample here was PBMCs, taken after 12 months of ibrutinib treatment. The TCR comes from a human donor with chronic lymphocytic leukemia. The CDR3 spells CAITEGGAGGYTF. In nucleotides, the CDR3 is TGTGCCATCACAGAAGGGGGCGCCGGGGGCTACACCTTC.